The entry that follows covers one T cell receptor (beta chain) sequence. The antigen remains undetermined. This sample was taken from a study of early stage breast cancer tumors. Study-level results: Tumor and normal breast were distinguished via blood comparison in about 90% of the 16 patients.

Each sample had two DNA replicates, 0.5 ug blood or around 1.6 ug tissue. Sequenced by immunoSEQ multiplex PCR; TCRdb stores in-frame clones only, minus some. The sample has approximately 54,000 clones, around four fifths seen once; the top ten hold 3.4%. The sequenced material came from blood. The receptor's source is a person aged 40 to 49 with breast cancer.

The DNA for the CDR3 is TGTGCCAGCAGAACCTCAGGGTCCAATCAGCCCCAGCATTTT. Amino acids: CASRTSGSNQPQHF. The chain couples TRBV6-6 to TRBJ1-5; weak D call: TRBD1 (5 bases). Germline V lookup: CDR1 MNHNY, CDR2 SVGAGI (reference sequence). Trimming shortened V by 6 bases and J by 3 bases, and 12 bases separated the two germline ends. CDR3 length: 14 amino acids.